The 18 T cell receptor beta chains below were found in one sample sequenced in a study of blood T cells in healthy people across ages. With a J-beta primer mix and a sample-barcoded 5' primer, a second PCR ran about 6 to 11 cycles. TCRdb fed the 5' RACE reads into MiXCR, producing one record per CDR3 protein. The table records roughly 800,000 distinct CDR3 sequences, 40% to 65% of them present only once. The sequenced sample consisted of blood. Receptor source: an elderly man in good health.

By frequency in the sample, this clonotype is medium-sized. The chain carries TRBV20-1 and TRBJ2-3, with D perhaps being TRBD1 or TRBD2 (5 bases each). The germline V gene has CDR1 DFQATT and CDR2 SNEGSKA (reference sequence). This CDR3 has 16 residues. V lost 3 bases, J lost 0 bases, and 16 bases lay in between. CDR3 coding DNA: TGCAGTGCTAGGCCCGCCGGGACCCTTAGCACAGATACGCAGTATTTT. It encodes CSARPAGTLSTDTQYF.

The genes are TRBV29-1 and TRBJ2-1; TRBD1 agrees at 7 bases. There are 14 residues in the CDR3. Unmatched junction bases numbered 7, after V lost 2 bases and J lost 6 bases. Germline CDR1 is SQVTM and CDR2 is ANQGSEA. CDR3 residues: CSVERQGLSNEQFF. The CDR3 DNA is TGCAGCGTTGAAAGACAGGGCCTTTCCAATGAGCAGTTCTTC.

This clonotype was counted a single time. This chain's CDR3 is CASSLEGGPFVFYEQYF. The CDR3 region has the DNA TGTGCCAGCAGCTTGGAGGGGGGGCCTTTTGTCTTCTACGAGCAGTACTTC. J is TRBJ2-7 and V is TRBV5-5; TRBD2 might be the D (7 bases). CDR3 length: 17 residues. Germline CDR1 is SGHKS and CDR2 is YYEKEE (reference sequence). V shed 0 bases and J shed 3 bases, with 19 bases lying between them.

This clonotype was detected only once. The CDR3 here is CASSQARGSEQYF. In nucleotides, the CDR3 is TGTGCCAGCAGCCAAGCCCGCGGGAGCGAGCAGTACTTC. The chain combines TRBV3-1 with TRBJ2-7, with TRBD2 matching 7 bases. J was trimmed by 6 bases and V by 1 base; bases with no gene match: 3. Germline CDR1 and CDR2: LGHDT and YNNKEL (reference sequence). This CDR3 spans 13 amino acids.

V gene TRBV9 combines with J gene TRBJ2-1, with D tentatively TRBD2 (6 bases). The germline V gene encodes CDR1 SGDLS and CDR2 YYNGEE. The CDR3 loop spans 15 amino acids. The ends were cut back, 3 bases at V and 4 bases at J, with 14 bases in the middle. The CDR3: CASSAWGERYNEQFF. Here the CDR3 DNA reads TGTGCCAGCAGCGCCTGGGGGGAAAGGTACAATGAGCAGTTCTTC.

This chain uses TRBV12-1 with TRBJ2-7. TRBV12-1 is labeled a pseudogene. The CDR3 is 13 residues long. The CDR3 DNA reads TGTGCCAGCAGGTCAAAGGTTTCCCACGAGCAGTACTTC. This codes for CASRSKVSHEQYF.

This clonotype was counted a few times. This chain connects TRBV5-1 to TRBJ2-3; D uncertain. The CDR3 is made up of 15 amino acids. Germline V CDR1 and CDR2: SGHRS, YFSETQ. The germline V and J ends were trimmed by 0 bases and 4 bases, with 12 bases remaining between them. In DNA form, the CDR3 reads TGCGCCAGCAGCTTGGGCACAGTTGTAGCAGATACGCAGTATTTT. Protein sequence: CASSLGTVVADTQYF.

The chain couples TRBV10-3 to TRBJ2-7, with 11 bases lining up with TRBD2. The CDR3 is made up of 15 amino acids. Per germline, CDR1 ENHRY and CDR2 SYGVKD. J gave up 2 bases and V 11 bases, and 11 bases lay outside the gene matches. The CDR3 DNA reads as TGTGCCTCCATCTCCGGGACTAGCGGAACCTACGAGCAGTACTTC. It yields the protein CASISGTSGTYEQYF.

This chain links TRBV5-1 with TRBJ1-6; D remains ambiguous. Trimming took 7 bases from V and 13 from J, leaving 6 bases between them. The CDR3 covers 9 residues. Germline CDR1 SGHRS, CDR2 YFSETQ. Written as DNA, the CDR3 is TGCGCCAGCGGACCGCCCCTCCACTTT. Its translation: CASGPPLHF. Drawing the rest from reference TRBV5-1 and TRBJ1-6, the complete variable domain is KAGVTQTPRYLIKTRGQQVTLSCSPISGHRSVSWYQQTPGQGLQFLFEYFSETQRNKGNFPGRFSGRQFSNSRSEMNVSTLELGDSALYLCASGPPLHFGNGTRLTVT.

The CDR3 sequence is CAISARSSYEQYF. The CDR3 DNA reads as TGTGCCATCAGTGCTAGGAGCTCCTACGAGCAGTACTTC. This chain joins TRBV10-3 and TRBJ2-7; no clear D gene. Germline CDR1 reads ENHRY; CDR2 reads SYGVKD. The CDR3 sequence is 13 residues long. V was shortened by 4 bases and J by 0 bases, with 7 bases between the two germline ends.

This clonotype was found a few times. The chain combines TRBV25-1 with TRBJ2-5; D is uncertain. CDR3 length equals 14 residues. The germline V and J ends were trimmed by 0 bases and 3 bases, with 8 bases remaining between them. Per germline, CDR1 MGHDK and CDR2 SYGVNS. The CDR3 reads CASSEYTVKETQYF. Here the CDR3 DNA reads TGTGCCAGCAGTGAATATACTGTCAAAGAGACCCAGTACTTC.

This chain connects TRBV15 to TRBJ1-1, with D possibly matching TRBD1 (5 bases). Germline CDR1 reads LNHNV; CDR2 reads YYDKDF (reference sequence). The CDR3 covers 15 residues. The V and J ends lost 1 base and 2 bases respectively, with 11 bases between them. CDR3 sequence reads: CATSRGAGGNTEAFF. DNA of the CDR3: TGTGCCACCAGCAGAGGAGCTGGGGGTAACACTGAAGCTTTCTTT.

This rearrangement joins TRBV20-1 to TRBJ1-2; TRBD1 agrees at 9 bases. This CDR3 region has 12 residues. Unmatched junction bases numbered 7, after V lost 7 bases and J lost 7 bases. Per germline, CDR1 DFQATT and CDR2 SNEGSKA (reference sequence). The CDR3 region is CSVVQGASGYTF. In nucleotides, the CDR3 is TGCAGTGTTGTACAGGGGGCGTCTGGCTACACCTTC.

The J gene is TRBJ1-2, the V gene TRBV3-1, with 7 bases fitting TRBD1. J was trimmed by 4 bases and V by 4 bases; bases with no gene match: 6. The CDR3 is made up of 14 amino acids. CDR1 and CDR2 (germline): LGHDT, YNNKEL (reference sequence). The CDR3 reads CASSPGQRIYGYTF. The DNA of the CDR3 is TGTGCCAGCAGCCCGGGACAGAGGATCTATGGCTACACCTTC.

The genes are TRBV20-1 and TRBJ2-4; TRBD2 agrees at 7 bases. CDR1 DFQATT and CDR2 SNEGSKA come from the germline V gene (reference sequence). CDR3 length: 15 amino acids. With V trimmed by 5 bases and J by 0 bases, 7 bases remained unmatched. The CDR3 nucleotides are TGCAGTGCTCCCTCAGCGGGATCAGCCAAAAACATTCAGTACTTC. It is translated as CSAPSAGSAKNIQYF.

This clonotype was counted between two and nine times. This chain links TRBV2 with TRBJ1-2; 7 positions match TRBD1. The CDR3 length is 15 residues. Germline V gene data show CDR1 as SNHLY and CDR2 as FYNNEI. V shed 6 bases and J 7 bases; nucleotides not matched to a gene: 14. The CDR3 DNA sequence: TGTGCCAGCAGACTTGACTTTGGGACAGTCCCTGGCTACACCTTC. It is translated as CASRLDFGTVPGYTF.

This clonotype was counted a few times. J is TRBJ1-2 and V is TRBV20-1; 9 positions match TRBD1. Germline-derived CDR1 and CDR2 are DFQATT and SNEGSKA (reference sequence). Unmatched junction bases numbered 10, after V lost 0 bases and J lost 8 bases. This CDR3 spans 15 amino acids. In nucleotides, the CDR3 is TGCAGTGCTAGAGATCCCCGTAGGACAGGGGACGGCTACACCTTC. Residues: CSARDPRRTGDGYTF.

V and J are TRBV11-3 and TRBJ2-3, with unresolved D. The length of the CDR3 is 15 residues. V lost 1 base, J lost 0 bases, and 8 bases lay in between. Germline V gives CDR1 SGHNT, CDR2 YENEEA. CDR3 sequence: CASSLVYGSTDTQYF. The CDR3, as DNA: TGTGCCAGCAGCTTAGTATACGGAAGCACAGATACGCAGTATTTT. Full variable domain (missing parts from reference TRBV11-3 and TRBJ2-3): EAGVVQSPRYKIIEKKQPVAFWCNPISGHNTLYWYLQNLGQGPELLIRYENEEAVDDSQLPKDRFSAERLKGVDSTLKIQPAELGDSAVYLCASSLVYGSTDTQYFGPGTRLTVL.